This T cell receptor beta chain appears in the sequencing data of a study of blood T cell repertoires in COVID-19. Trimming left V 8 bases short and J 2 bases short, with 12 bases between. Germline V gene sequence: CDR1 MDHEN, CDR2 SYDVKM. The CDR3 is 14 residues long. Assay: immunoSEQ multiplex PCR; the TCRdb copy retains only in-frame clones and omits some. Of approximately 300,000 clones in the sample, around four fifths were seen once. The clonotype comes from a woman between 45 and 60 years old with acute or convalescent COVID-19. V is TRBV28 and J is TRBJ2-2, with a possible D match to TRBD2 (5 bases). Sequenced: peripheral blood. CDR3 amino acids: CASLIGGNTGELFF. DNA for the CDR3: TGTGCCAGCCTGATCGGAGGAAACACCGGGGAGCTGTTTTTT.